These 3 T cell receptor beta chains share one sample of origin, sequenced in a study of CD8 T cells in ankylosing spondylitis. Study outcomes and limitations: In ankylosing spondylitis blood, a motif of 7 to 9 highly homologous TCR beta variants appeared characteristic.

For these TCRs, the target antigens are not known. TCRdb reanalysed the 5' RACE reads using MiXCR and keeps one entry per CDR3 protein. The sample consists of some 800,000 distinct CDR3 sequences, approximately 12% of them appearing once. Sequencing used blood, either unsorted or a sorted T cell fraction (not recorded which). The receptors were gathered from a male donor with ankylosing spondylitis.

This clonotype was observed a few times. This chain joins TRBV6-1 and TRBJ2-7; 8 positions agree with TRBD2. J was trimmed by 3 bases and V by 6 bases; bases with no gene match: 7. There are 14 residues in the CDR3. In germline, CDR1 is MNHNS, CDR2 SASEGT. The CDR3 DNA is TGTGCCAGCAGGACGCTAGCGGGTATCTACGAGCAGTACTTC. Its translation: CASRTLAGIYEQYF.

In its sample, this clonotype was seen a few times. This chain links TRBV4-3 with TRBJ2-4; D perhaps matches TRBD2 (5 bases). The V and J ends lost 4 bases and 1 base respectively, with 11 bases between them. This CDR3 has 15 amino acids. Germline CDR1 LGHNA, CDR2 YSLEER. The CDR3 sequence is CASSLEGDAKNIQYF. Here the CDR3 DNA reads TGCGCCAGCAGCCTCGAGGGCGACGCCAAAAACATTCAGTACTTC.

This clonotype has just a few counts. The rearrangement links TRBV29-1 to TRBJ1-1, with 8 bases matching TRBD1. Trimming took 5 bases from V and 6 from J; bases not matched to a gene: 2. Germline loops: CDR1 SQVTM, CDR2 ANQGSEA. This CDR3 is 11 amino acids long. This CDR3 is CSVPGGPEAFF. As DNA, the CDR3 is TGCAGCGTTCCAGGGGGCCCTGAAGCTTTCTTT. Full variable domain (missing parts from reference TRBV29-1 and TRBJ1-1): SAVISQKPSRDICQRGTSLTIQCQVDSQVTMMFWYRQQPGQSLTLIATANQGSEATYESGFVIDKFPISRPNLTFSTLTVSNMSPEDSSIYLCSVPGGPEAFFGQGTRLTVV.